This T cell receptor (beta chain) derives from a study of shared clonotypes between healthy human individuals. A word on this clone: Its antigen remains unknown.

Generated by immunoSEQ multiplex PCR, the TCRdb table keeps only in-frame clones and is missing some. The table shows over a million clones, with approximately 96% occurring only once. Study-wide points: The represented genetic and exposure-history diversity was limited by the small number of donors.

Germline loops: CDR1 MDHEN, CDR2 SYDVKM. The CDR3 covers 18 residues. V lost 2 bases to trimming and J lost 0 bases, with 14 bases between them. The origin of this receptor is a young man in good health. Sequenced sample: naive CD4+ T cells sorted from blood. As to subset: CD45RA+ positively selected. The chain combines TRBV28 with TRBJ2-6; the D gene is possibly TRBD1 (5 bases). As DNA, the CDR3 is TGTGCCAGCAGTTTACTGCAGGGAAAACTCTCTGGGGCCAACGTCCTGACTTTC. Translation: CASSLLQGKLSGANVLTF.